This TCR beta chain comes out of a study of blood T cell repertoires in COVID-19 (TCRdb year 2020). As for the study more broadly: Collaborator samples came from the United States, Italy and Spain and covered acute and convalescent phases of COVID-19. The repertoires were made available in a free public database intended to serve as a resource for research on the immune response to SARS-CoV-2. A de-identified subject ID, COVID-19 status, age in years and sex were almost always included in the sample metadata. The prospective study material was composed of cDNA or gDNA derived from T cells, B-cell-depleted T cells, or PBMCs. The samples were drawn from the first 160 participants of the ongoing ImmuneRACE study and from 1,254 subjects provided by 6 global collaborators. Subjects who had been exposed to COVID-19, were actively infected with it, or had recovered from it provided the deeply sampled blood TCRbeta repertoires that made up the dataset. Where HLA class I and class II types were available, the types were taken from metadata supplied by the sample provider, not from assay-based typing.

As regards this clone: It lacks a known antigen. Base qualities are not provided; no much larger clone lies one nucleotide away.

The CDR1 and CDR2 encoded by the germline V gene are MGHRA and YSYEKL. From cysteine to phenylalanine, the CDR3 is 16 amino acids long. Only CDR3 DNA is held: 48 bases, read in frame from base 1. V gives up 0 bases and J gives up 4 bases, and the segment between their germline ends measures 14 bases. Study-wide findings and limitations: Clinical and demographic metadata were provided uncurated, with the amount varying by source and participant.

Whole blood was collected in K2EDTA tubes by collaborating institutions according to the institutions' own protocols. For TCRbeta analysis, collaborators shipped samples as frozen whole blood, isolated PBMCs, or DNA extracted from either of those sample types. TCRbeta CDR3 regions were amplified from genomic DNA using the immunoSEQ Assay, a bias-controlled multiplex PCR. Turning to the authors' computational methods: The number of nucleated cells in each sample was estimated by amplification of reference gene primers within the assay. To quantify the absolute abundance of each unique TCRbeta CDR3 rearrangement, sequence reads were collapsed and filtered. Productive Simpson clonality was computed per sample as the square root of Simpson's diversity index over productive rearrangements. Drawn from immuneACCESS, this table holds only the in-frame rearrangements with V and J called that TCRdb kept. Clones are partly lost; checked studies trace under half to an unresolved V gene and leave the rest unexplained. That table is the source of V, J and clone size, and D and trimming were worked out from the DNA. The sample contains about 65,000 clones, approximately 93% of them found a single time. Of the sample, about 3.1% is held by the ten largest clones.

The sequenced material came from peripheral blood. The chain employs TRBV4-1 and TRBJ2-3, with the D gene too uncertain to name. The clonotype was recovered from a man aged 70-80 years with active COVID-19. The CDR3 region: CASSQDPRLASDTQYF. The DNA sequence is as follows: TGCGCCAGCAGCCAAGATCCGAGACTGGCCTCAGATACGCAGTATTTT.